The 4 T cell receptor beta chains below were found in one sample sequenced in a study of blood T cell repertoires in COVID-19. TCRdb keeps only in-frame clones here, not all; method: immunoSEQ multiplex PCR. The sample holds approximately 92,000 clones, roughly four fifths seen once. The source material was peripheral blood. These receptors all come from a man aged 55 to 70 with acute or convalescent COVID-19.

The chain combines TRBV7-2 with TRBJ2-7; weak D call: TRBD2 (5 bases). The V end was cut by 5 bases, the J end by 3 bases, with 5 bases between. This CDR3 has 11 amino acids. From germline, CDR1 is SGHTA and CDR2 FQGNSA. CDR3 in amino acids: CASSRDYEQYV. In DNA form, the CDR3 reads TGTGCCAGCAGCCGGGACTACGAGCAGTACGTC.

This CDR3 is CSLADRNTEAFF. CDR3 DNA: TGCAGCTTAGCTGACAGAAACACTGAAGCTTTCTTT. This rearrangement joins TRBV29-1 to TRBJ1-1; maybe TRBD1 (5 bases). The germline V gene has CDR1 SQVTM and CDR2 ANQGSEA. CDR3 length: 12 residues. V lost 8 bases and J 2 bases, leaving 12 bases between the germline ends.

The chain uses TRBV5-1 and TRBJ2-1; perhaps TRBD2 as D (6 bases). Germline loops: CDR1 SGHRS, CDR2 YFSETQ. CDR3 size: 15 residues. V was trimmed by 0 bases and J by 8 bases, leaving 15 bases between them. In nucleotides, the CDR3 is TGCGCCAGCAGCTTGGTGGCGGGGAAGGTGGATGAGCAGTTCTTC. It codes for CASSLVAGKVDEQFF.

J is TRBJ2-1 and V is TRBV30, with D possibly TRBD1 on 5 matching bases. Germline assignment: CDR1 GTSNPN and CDR2 SVGIG (reference sequence). V gave up 0 bases and J gave up 9 bases, with 9 bases separating them. This CDR3 has 12 amino acids. In DNA form, the CDR3 reads TGTGCCTGGAGTGTAGGGCAGGGTGAGCAGTTCTTC. Its translation: CAWSVGQGEQFF.